A single sample is the source of the 26 T cell receptor beta chains below, sequenced in a study of cytomegalovirus exposure and HLA in healthy donors. Primers included in the PCR were 60 Vbeta and 13 Jbeta primers. Produced via immunoSEQ multiplex PCR; TCRdb's table is partial and in-frame only. The table records around 130,000 clones, around 83% of them present only once. The sample taken for sequencing was PBMCs. The source is a human donor in good health.

V usage is TRBV19 and J usage is TRBJ2-3; a weak D match, TRBD2 (5 bases). The length of the CDR3 is 13 residues. Per germline, CDR1 LNHDA and CDR2 SQIVND (reference sequence). Trimming cost V 7 bases and J 3 bases, with 11 bases left between them. The CDR3, as DNA: TGTGCCAGTAACGAGGGCCGGACAGATACGCAGTATTTT. Translation: CASNEGRTDTQYF.

This clone was picked up one time. V and J are TRBV6-5 and TRBJ2-7; 10 bases are shared with TRBD1. Per the germline V gene, CDR1 is MNHEY and CDR2 is SVGAGI. This CDR3 comprises 14 residues. Germline trimming cut 6 bases from V and 7 bases from J; bases unmatched to any gene: 9. This CDR3 reads CASSPGTGVHEQYF. Written as DNA, the CDR3 is TGTGCCAGCAGCCCCGGGACAGGGGTTCATGAGCAGTACTTC.

J is TRBJ1-1 and V is TRBV5-5, with unresolved D. The CDR3 has 14 residues. Trimming took off 0 bases at V and 2 bases at J, with 8 bases between the two ends. CDR1 is SGHKS, CDR2 YYEKEE, per germline (reference sequence). The CDR3 loop is CASSLAGENTEAFF. The CDR3 nucleotides read TGTGCCAGCAGCTTGGCCGGGGAAAACACTGAAGCTTTCTTT.

The chain is built from TRBV7-9 and TRBJ1-4, with TRBD1 matching 10 bases. Unmatched junction bases numbered 13, after V lost 7 bases and J lost 5 bases. The V gene's germline CDR1 is SEHNR and CDR2 FQNEAQ (reference sequence). This CDR3 has 17 residues. CDR3 nucleotides: TGTGCCAGCATCCCTCGGGACAGGGGAGGTGTCAATGAAAAACTGTTTTTT. It is translated as CASIPRDRGGVNEKLFF. Supplemented by reference TRBV7-9 and TRBJ1-4, the full variable domain reads DTGVSQNPRHKITKRGQNVTFRCDPISEHNRLYWYRQTLGQGPEFLTYFQNEAQLEKSRLLSDRFSAERPKGSFSTLEIQRTEQGDSAMYLCASIPRDRGGVNEKLFFGSGTQLSVL.

This chain uses TRBV5-4 with TRBJ2-3; 8 positions agree with TRBD2. The CDR3 runs to 16 residues. Germline loops: CDR1 SGHNT, CDR2 YYREEE (reference sequence). The V segment lost 3 bases and the J segment 0 bases; nucleotides outside the gene matches: 6. The CDR3 is CASSYVAGPSTDTQYF. The CDR3 DNA reads as TGTGCCAGCAGCTACGTAGCGGGGCCTAGCACAGATACGCAGTATTTT.

The chain is built from TRBV27 and TRBJ1-2, with TRBD1 identical over 9 bases. The CDR3 is 16 amino acids. V shed 5 bases, J shed 10 bases, and the junction held 17 bases outside the gene matches. Germline CDR1 MNHEY, CDR2 SMNVEV (reference sequence). CDR3 amino acids: CASSAQTQGARRNYTF. The DNA for the CDR3 is TGTGCCAGCAGTGCCCAAACACAGGGGGCGCGGAGGAACTACACCTTC.

This sequence joins TRBV4-1 and TRBJ2-4, with a possible D match to TRBD1 (6 bases). Looked up from germline, CDR1 is MGHRA and CDR2 is YSYEKL. This CDR3 spans 15 amino acids. Trimming took 2 bases from V and 7 from J, leaving 15 bases between them. CDR3 sequence: CASSQLRVTGNIQYF. DNA for the CDR3: TGCGCCAGCAGCCAACTAAGGGTCACAGGGAACATTCAGTACTTC.

CDR3 region: CASSWTGDSNQPQHF. CDR3 coding DNA: TGTGCCAGCAGTTGGACAGGGGATAGCAATCAGCCCCAGCATTTT. The chain employs TRBV6-6 and TRBJ1-5; 9 positions agree with TRBD1. After removal of 4 bases from V and 0 bases from J, the junction contained 1 base not matched to a gene. The length of the CDR3 is 15 residues. Germline values: CDR1 MNHNY, CDR2 SVGAGI (reference sequence).

This clone has only one observation. V and J are TRBV5-6 and TRBJ1-2; D uncertain. This CDR3 contains 18 residues. V was clipped by 3 bases and J by 4 bases, with 25 bases between them. CDR1 SGHDT and CDR2 YYEEEE come from the germline V gene. The CDR3 loop is CASSSLEVAPRPAYGYTF. The CDR3 DNA follows: TGTGCCAGCAGCTCATTGGAGGTCGCTCCTCGGCCCGCCTATGGCTACACCTTC.

The chain carries TRBV6-6 and TRBJ1-5; the D gene is possibly TRBD1 (6 bases). Trimming cost V 5 bases and J 4 bases, with 15 bases left between them. The CDR3 extends over 15 amino acids. CDR1 is MNHNY, CDR2 SVGAGI, per germline (reference sequence). In DNA form, the CDR3 reads TGTGCCAGCAGTCAGCACAGGGAAAGAAATCAGCCCCAGCATTTT. Protein: CASSQHRERNQPQHF.

This rearrangement joins TRBV11-3 to TRBJ2-1; 8 nucleotides match TRBD1. Unmatched junction bases numbered 9, after V lost 5 bases and J lost 9 bases. Germline CDR1 and CDR2: SGHNT and YENEEA. The CDR3 sequence is 14 residues long. The CDR3 here is CASSPSGGRGEQFF. The CDR3 DNA follows: TGTGCCAGCAGCCCGTCAGGGGGCCGGGGTGAGCAGTTCTTC.

This clone is a singleton in its sample. The gene calls are TRBV15 and TRBJ1-3, with a weak D call TRBD1 (5 bases). The V gene lost 0 bases and the J gene lost 3 bases, with 12 bases spanning the gap. From germline, CDR1 is LNHNV and CDR2 YYDKDF (reference sequence). The CDR3 is 16 amino acids. The CDR3 DNA reads TGTGCCACCAGCAGAGACCCAGGGCTAAGTGGAAACACCATATATTTT. Its protein is CATSRDPGLSGNTIYF.

The gene calls are TRBV27 and TRBJ2-1, with 13 bases that match TRBD2. Germline V gene sequence: CDR1 MNHEY, CDR2 SMNVEV (reference sequence). CDR3 length: 15 residues. The V segment lost 5 bases and the J segment 6 bases; nucleotides outside the gene matches: 4. CDR3 coding DNA: TGTGCCAGCAGTCTCGGGACTAGCGGGGTCAATGAGCAGTTCTTC. Protein: CASSLGTSGVNEQFF.

This clone was seen once. The V call is TRBV5-8, the J call TRBJ2-7, with D maybe TRBD2 (6 bases). The CDR3 runs to 17 residues. The ends were cut back, 1 base at V and 4 bases at J, with 21 bases in the middle. CDR1 is SGHTS, CDR2 YDEGEE, per germline. The CDR3 DNA reads as TGTGCCAGCAGCTTGAGTGGGATAGGACTAATAGGTTACGAGCAGTACTTC. It is translated as CASSLSGIGLIGYEQYF.

This clone has a handful of counts. This chain connects TRBV5-6 to TRBJ1-2, with 8 bases fitting TRBD1. J lost 7 bases, V lost 1 base, and 6 bases had no gene match. The CDR3 is 14 residues long. Germline lookup yields CDR1 SGHDT and CDR2 YYEEEE. The CDR3 nucleotides read TGTGCCAGCAGCTTGTCTAACAGGGGGTCTGGCTACACCTTC. Its translation: CASSLSNRGSGYTF.

This clone was seen a handful of times. The chain recombines TRBV4-1 with TRBJ2-7; TRBD2 matches 7 bases. Germline V CDR1 and CDR2: MGHRA, YSYEKL. The CDR3 extends over 13 amino acids. Trimming at V came to 4 bases and at J to 6 bases, leaving 6 bases not matched to a gene. The chain's CDR3 is CASSPSGLVEQYF. CDR3 DNA sequence: TGCGCCAGCAGCCCCAGTGGACTAGTCGAGCAGTACTTC.

The genes are TRBV6-5 and TRBJ2-1; 11 nucleotides match TRBD2. The CDR3 has 15 amino acids. V shed 2 bases and J 8 bases; nucleotides not matched to a gene: 5. Germline V gene lookup returns CDR1 MNHEY and CDR2 SVGAGI. CDR3 sequence reads: CASSYPGLAVDEQFF. DNA for the CDR3: TGTGCCAGCAGTTACCCGGGACTAGCGGTCGATGAGCAGTTCTTC.

This clone was observed a single time. As DNA, the CDR3 is TGTGCCAGCGCGCCCTCCCAGCCCCAGCATTTT. Translation: CASAPSQPQHF. J is TRBJ1-5 and V is TRBV21-1. TRBV21-1 is a documented pseudogene. This CDR3 contains 11 residues.

The chain carries TRBV10-1 and TRBJ1-1; 7 bases match TRBD1. Trimming at V came to 4 bases and at J to 3 bases, leaving 11 bases not matched to a gene. Germline lookup yields CDR1 WNHNN and CDR2 SYGVQD (reference sequence). The CDR3 runs to 16 residues. CDR3 amino acids: CASSAVTGPPDTEAFF. CDR3 DNA sequence: TGCGCCAGCAGTGCGGTGACAGGGCCCCCTGACACTGAAGCTTTCTTT.

The chain recombines TRBV4-1 with TRBJ2-3; D may be TRBD2 (5 bases). This CDR3 comprises 14 residues. The V gene lost 1 base and the J gene lost 7 bases, with 12 bases spanning the gap. CDR1 and CDR2 (germline): MGHRA, YSYEKL. The CDR3 region has the DNA TGCGCCAGCAGCCAAGGGGAGTTCCCCCATACGCAGTATTTT. Its translation is CASSQGEFPHTQYF.

This clone was seen a single time. The CDR3 sequence is CASSHEQGSNQPQHF. CDR3 in DNA: TGTGCCAGCAGTCATGAACAGGGGAGCAATCAGCCCCAGCATTTT. The chain uses TRBV2 and TRBJ1-5, with 7 bases fitting TRBD1. Germline assignment: CDR1 SNHLY and CDR2 FYNNEI. The CDR3 runs to 15 residues. Losses at the gene ends were 5 bases for V and 1 base for J; bases not matched to a gene: 5.

The V gene is TRBV9, the J gene TRBJ1-2; 7 bases agree with TRBD1. This CDR3 has 15 amino acids. Germline V gives CDR1 SGDLS, CDR2 YYNGEE. The junction had 12 bases not matched to a gene; V was cut back by 4 bases and J by 6 bases. CDR3 in amino acids: CASSPSPRDSHGYTF. DNA for the CDR3: TGTGCCAGCAGCCCAAGTCCCCGGGACAGTCATGGCTACACCTTC. Supplemented by reference TRBV9 and TRBJ1-2, the full variable domain reads DSGVTQTPKHLITATGQRVTLRCSPRSGDLSVYWYQQSLDQGLQFLIQYYNGEERAKGNILERFSAQQFPDLHSELNLSSLELGDSALYFCASSPSPRDSHGYTFGSGTRLTVV.

This clone was observed a few times. The chain joins TRBV10-2 to TRBJ1-6, with D uncertain. CDR3 length: 13 amino acids. V was trimmed by 11 bases and J by 6 bases, leaving 14 bases between them. Per the germline V gene, CDR1 is WSHSY and CDR2 is SAAADI. The CDR3: CAGADGTNSPLHF. CDR3 bases: TGCGCCGGAGCGGACGGAACTAATTCACCCCTCCACTTT.

V gene TRBV7-9 combines with J gene TRBJ2-7; D perhaps matches TRBD2 (5 bases). Germline V gene lookup returns CDR1 SEHNR and CDR2 FQNEAQ (reference sequence). The CDR3 spans 12 residues. V lost 3 bases to trimming and J lost 6 bases, with 9 bases between them. CDR3 region: CASSLGAFEQYF. As DNA, the CDR3 is TGTGCCAGCAGCTTGGGAGCATTCGAGCAGTACTTC.

This clone was picked up one time. The J gene is TRBJ2-3, the V gene TRBV10-3, with 9 bases that match TRBD1. Germline V gene data show CDR1 as ENHRY and CDR2 as SYGVKD. After removal of 3 bases from V and 4 bases from J, the junction contained 5 bases not matched to a gene. This CDR3 spans 15 amino acids. This CDR3 reads CAISDPGTGSDTQYF. For the CDR3, the DNA is TGTGCCATCAGTGATCCCGGGACAGGGTCAGATACGCAGTATTTT.

The gene calls are TRBV25-1 and TRBJ1-4, with D hard to call. The CDR3 sequence is 12 residues long. The germline CDR1 and CDR2 sequences are MGHDK and SYGVNS. V shed 4 bases and J shed 6 bases, with 6 bases lying between them. In DNA form, the CDR3 reads TGTGCCAGCAGTGCCAGTTATGAAAAACTGTTTTTT. It is translated as CASSASYEKLFF.